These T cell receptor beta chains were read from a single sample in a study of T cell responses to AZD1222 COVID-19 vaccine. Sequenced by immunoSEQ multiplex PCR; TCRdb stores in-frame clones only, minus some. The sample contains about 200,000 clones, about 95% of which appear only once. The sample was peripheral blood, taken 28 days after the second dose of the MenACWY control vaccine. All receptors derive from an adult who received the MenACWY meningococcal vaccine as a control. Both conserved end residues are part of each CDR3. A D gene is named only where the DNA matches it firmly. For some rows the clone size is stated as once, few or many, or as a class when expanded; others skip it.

CDR3nt: TGTGCCAGCTCCCCCGCAGGGGGGTTACTCTCTGGAAACACCATATATTTT; CDR3aa: CASSPAGGLLSGNTIYF; d_gene: TRBD1; v_gene: TRBV18; abundance: NA; j_gene: TRBJ1-3
CDR3nt: TGTGCCAGCAGCTTGGCGGCAGGGGGTTCCTACGAGCAGTACTTC; CDR3aa: CASSLAAGGSYEQYF; d_gene: TRBD1; v_gene: TRBV5-8; abundance: NA; j_gene: TRBJ2-7
CDR3nt: TGTGCCAGCAGCCCACTGGTGGGGGGAGGATCACACCAAGAGACCCAGTACTTC; CDR3aa: CASSPLVGGGSHQETQYF; d_gene: NA; v_gene: TRBV3-1/TRBV3-2; abundance: NA; j_gene: TRBJ2-5
CDR3nt: TGTGCCACCAGTGATAGGGGACAGGGTGGTGGCTACACCTTC; CDR3aa: CATSDRGQGGGYTF; d_gene: TRBD1; v_gene: TRBV24-1; abundance: NA; j_gene: TRBJ1-2
CDR3nt: TGCGCCAGCAGCCAAGGGTCAGGGGATCCATATGGCTACACCTTC; CDR3aa: CASSQGSGDPYGYTF; d_gene: NA; v_gene: TRBV4-3; abundance: NA; j_gene: TRBJ1-2
CDR3nt: TGCGCCAGCAGCTTGGATGTGACGGTAGGTCAGCCCCAGCATTTT; CDR3aa: CASSLDVTVGQPQHF; d_gene: NA; v_gene: TRBV5-1; abundance: NA; j_gene: TRBJ1-5
CDR3nt: TGCGCCAGCAGCCAAGATCCGGTGAACACCGGGGAGCTGTTTTTT; CDR3aa: CASSQDPVNTGELFF; d_gene: NA; v_gene: TRBV4-3; abundance: NA; j_gene: TRBJ2-2
CDR3nt: TGTGCCAGCAGCCAATCGGGGCGCGAAGCTTTCTTT; CDR3aa: CASSQSGREAFF; d_gene: NA; v_gene: TRBV4-2; abundance: NA; j_gene: TRBJ1-1
CDR3nt: TGCGCCAGCAGGGAGACTAGCGGGAGGCCCAATGAGCAGTTCTTC; CDR3aa: CASRETSGRPNEQFF; d_gene: TRBD2; v_gene: TRBV4-1; abundance: NA; j_gene: TRBJ2-1
CDR3nt: TGTGCCAGCAGCCAAGAAAGCCGAGGAGGCACCGGGGAGCTGTTTTTT; CDR3aa: CASSQESRGGTGELFF; d_gene: NA; v_gene: TRBV4-2; abundance: NA; j_gene: TRBJ2-2
CDR3nt: TGTGCCAGCAGTGCCCAGGGGTCCTACAATGAGCAGTTCTTC; CDR3aa: CASSAQGSYNEQFF; d_gene: NA; v_gene: TRBV6-4; abundance: NA; j_gene: TRBJ2-1
CDR3nt: TGTGCCAGCAGCCGCAGTAGCTACGAGCAGTACTTC; CDR3aa: CASSRSSYEQYF; d_gene: NA; v_gene: TRBV14; abundance: NA; j_gene: TRBJ2-7
CDR3nt: TGTGCCAGCAGTTTACTAGCGGGGGGCCCTATAGAGCAGTTCTTC; CDR3aa: CASSLLAGGPIEQFF; d_gene: TRBD2; v_gene: TRBV27; abundance: NA; j_gene: TRBJ2-1
CDR3nt: TGTGCCAGCAGCTTAGGAATCGGGAGGGCCCAGACGAGGGAGCAGTACTTC; CDR3aa: CASSLGIGRAQTREQYF; d_gene: TRBD2; v_gene: TRBV7-2; abundance: NA; j_gene: TRBJ2-7
CDR3nt: TGCAGCGTTGAAGATCCTGGCAGGGAGGGATCACCCCTCCACTTT; CDR3aa: CSVEDPGREGSPLHF; d_gene: NA; v_gene: TRBV29-1; abundance: NA; j_gene: TRBJ1-6
CDR3nt: TGTGCCACCAGTGAGGACTGGAACAATCAGCCCCAGCATTTT; CDR3aa: CATSEDWNNQPQHF; d_gene: NA; v_gene: TRBV24-1; abundance: medium-sized; j_gene: TRBJ1-5
CDR3nt: TGTGCCAGCAGTTTGAGAGGGGGCCTGAGCAATCAGCCCCAGCATTTT; CDR3aa: CASSLRGGLSNQPQHF; d_gene: TRBD1; v_gene: TRBV28; abundance: NA; j_gene: TRBJ1-5
CDR3nt: TGTGCCAGCAGTTTATATCCCGGCGGGGGCGACGAGCAGTACTTC; CDR3aa: CASSLYPGGGDEQYF; d_gene: NA; v_gene: TRBV28; abundance: NA; j_gene: TRBJ2-7
CDR3nt: TGTGCCAGCAGTTACTTGGGAACTGAAGCTTTCTTT; CDR3aa: CASSYLGTEAFF; d_gene: NA; v_gene: TRBV6-5; abundance: NA; j_gene: TRBJ1-1
CDR3nt: TGTGCCAGCAGTTACTCGTCGGGAGGGCCGTATAATGAGCAGTTCTTC; CDR3aa: CASSYSSGGPYNEQFF; d_gene: TRBD2; v_gene: TRBV6-2/TRBV6-3; abundance: NA; j_gene: TRBJ2-1
CDR3nt: TGTGCCAGCAGCCAAGATGGGGGGCCCTATGGCTACACCTTC; CDR3aa: CASSQDGGPYGYTF; d_gene: NA; v_gene: TRBV3-1/TRBV3-2; abundance: NA; j_gene: TRBJ1-2
CDR3nt: TGCGCCAGCAGCCCCTTTACCCCGACGTCCACCTACGAGCAGTACTTC; CDR3aa: CASSPFTPTSTYEQYF; d_gene: NA; v_gene: TRBV4-1; abundance: NA; j_gene: TRBJ2-7
CDR3nt: TGTGCCAGCAGCTTAGACGGACAGGGACCTAATGAAAAACTGTTTTTT; CDR3aa: CASSLDGQGPNEKLFF; d_gene: TRBD1; v_gene: TRBV7-9; abundance: NA; j_gene: TRBJ1-4
CDR3nt: TGTGCCAGTAGGAGACAGGGGACAGATACGCAGTATTTT; CDR3aa: CASRRQGTDTQYF; d_gene: TRBD1; v_gene: TRBV19; abundance: NA; j_gene: TRBJ2-3
CDR3nt: TGTGCCAGCAGCGTACTGGACAGGTCCTACGAGCAGTACTTC; CDR3aa: CASSVLDRSYEQYF; d_gene: TRBD1; v_gene: TRBV9; abundance: NA; j_gene: TRBJ2-7
CDR3nt: TGTGCCAGCAGCTTAGCCCCAGACAACACCGGGGAGCTGTTTTTT; CDR3aa: CASSLAPDNTGELFF; d_gene: NA; v_gene: TRBV11-3; abundance: NA; j_gene: TRBJ2-2
CDR3nt: TGCAGCGTTGTGAGGGCCACTGAAGCTTTCTTT; CDR3aa: CSVVRATEAFF; d_gene: NA; v_gene: TRBV29-1; abundance: NA; j_gene: TRBJ1-1
CDR3nt: TGTGCCAGCAGCTTGCGTCTAGCGGGACTGAACACCGGGGAGCTGTTTTTT; CDR3aa: CASSLRLAGLNTGELFF; d_gene: TRBD2; v_gene: TRBV5-6; abundance: NA; j_gene: TRBJ2-2
CDR3nt: TGTGCCAGCAGTGAAAGGCTCAATGAGCAGTTCTTC; CDR3aa: CASSERLNEQFF; d_gene: NA; v_gene: TRBV6-1; abundance: NA; j_gene: TRBJ2-1
CDR3nt: TGTGCCAGCAGTCCCCGACTAGCGGGGTACAATGAGCAGTTCTTC; CDR3aa: CASSPRLAGYNEQFF; d_gene: TRBD2; v_gene: TRBV28; abundance: NA; j_gene: TRBJ2-1
CDR3nt: TGTGCCAGCAGTGCCGGAGTTCCCGCCGGACCCTACGAGCAGTACTTC; CDR3aa: CASSAGVPAGPYEQYF; d_gene: NA; v_gene: TRBV6-1; abundance: once; j_gene: TRBJ2-7
CDR3nt: TGTGCCAGCAGCTTAGTCTTGGGAGAGGTCGGGGAGCTGTTTTTT; CDR3aa: CASSLVLGEVGELFF; d_gene: NA; v_gene: TRBV7-9; abundance: NA; j_gene: TRBJ2-2
CDR3nt: TGTGCCAGCACTCGACGCGGGAGCATCTACGAGCAGTACTTC; CDR3aa: CASTRRGSIYEQYF; d_gene: TRBD2; v_gene: TRBV2; abundance: NA; j_gene: TRBJ2-7
CDR3nt: TGTGCCAAATCCCTCTACGAGCAGTACTTC; CDR3aa: CAKSLYEQYF; d_gene: NA; v_gene: TRBV7-5; abundance: NA; j_gene: TRBJ2-7
CDR3nt: TGTGCCAGCAGACAGGGTGCTGGGAGGTACGAGCAGTACTTC; CDR3aa: CASRQGAGRYEQYF; d_gene: NA; v_gene: TRBV6-5; abundance: NA; j_gene: TRBJ2-7
CDR3nt: TGCAGCGTTTTCCCCGGAGGCAATCAGCCCCAGCATTTT; CDR3aa: CSVFPGGNQPQHF; d_gene: NA; v_gene: TRBV29-1; abundance: NA; j_gene: TRBJ1-5
CDR3nt: TGTGCCTGGACGGGACAATATGGAAACACCATATATTTT; CDR3aa: CAWTGQYGNTIYF; d_gene: NA; v_gene: TRBV30; abundance: NA; j_gene: TRBJ1-3
CDR3nt: TGTGCCAGTAGTCCGGGAGGAAAATACGAGCAGTACTTC; CDR3aa: CASSPGGKYEQYF; d_gene: TRBD2; v_gene: TRBV19; abundance: NA; j_gene: TRBJ2-7
CDR3nt: TGTGCCAGTAGTATAGTTCCCAATCAGCCCCAGCATTTT; CDR3aa: CASSIVPNQPQHF; d_gene: NA; v_gene: TRBV19; abundance: NA; j_gene: TRBJ1-5
CDR3nt: TGCAGTGCTAGAAAGACTGGCGAGCAGTACTTC; CDR3aa: CSARKTGEQYF; d_gene: NA; v_gene: TRBV20-1; abundance: once; j_gene: TRBJ2-7
CDR3nt: TGTGCCAGCAGTTCCGGGGGTGGGCAGGGACCCTACGAGCAGTACTTC; CDR3aa: CASSSGGGQGPYEQYF; d_gene: NA; v_gene: TRBV28; abundance: NA; j_gene: TRBJ2-7
CDR3nt: TGCGCCAGCAGCTTGGGGACTAGCGGCCGCCTGGGCACAGATACGCAGTATTTT; CDR3aa: CASSLGTSGRLGTDTQYF; d_gene: TRBD2; v_gene: TRBV5-1; abundance: NA; j_gene: TRBJ2-3
CDR3nt: TGTGCCAGCAGTTACGCGGGACAGTTGGGGAATGGCTACACCTTC; CDR3aa: CASSYAGQLGNGYTF; d_gene: TRBD1; v_gene: TRBV6-5; abundance: NA; j_gene: TRBJ1-2
CDR3nt: TGTGCCAGCAGCTCCCCGGGACAGCTGAACACTGAAGCTTTCTTT; CDR3aa: CASSSPGQLNTEAFF; d_gene: TRBD1; v_gene: TRBV7-9; abundance: NA; j_gene: TRBJ1-1
CDR3nt: TGTGCCAGCAGTGAAGGGACAGCGGGACGGAGGAGCGGGGAGCTGTTTTTT; CDR3aa: CASSEGTAGRRSGELFF; d_gene: NA; v_gene: TRBV2; abundance: NA; j_gene: TRBJ2-2
CDR3nt: TGTGCCAGTAGAAGCCCGGGTTGGAACACTGAAGCTTTCTTT; CDR3aa: CASRSPGWNTEAFF; d_gene: NA; v_gene: TRBV19; abundance: NA; j_gene: TRBJ1-1
CDR3nt: TGCAGCGTCGGAGGACAGGGATACTATGGCTACACCTTC; CDR3aa: CSVGGQGYYGYTF; d_gene: TRBD1; v_gene: TRBV29-1; abundance: once; j_gene: TRBJ1-2
CDR3nt: TGTGCCAGCAGCCCCCTTGTCAGAACCTACGAGCAGTACTTC; CDR3aa: CASSPLVRTYEQYF; d_gene: NA; v_gene: TRBV3-1/TRBV3-2; abundance: NA; j_gene: TRBJ2-7